Below are 18 T cell receptor beta chains sequenced from a single sample in a study of shared clonotypes between healthy human individuals. Repertoires were generated with immunoSEQ multiplex PCR, while TCRdb's copy carries only in-frame clones and drops some. The top ten clones hold 0.39% of a sample with approximately 2.3 million clones, 85% to 95% of them seen once. The sequenced sample consisted of naive CD4+ T cells from PBMCs. Noted subset: CD45RA+ positively selected. All receptors come from a man younger than 35 in good health. Some clones in this sample may be carry-over from other donors' samples.

CDR3 loop: CSVWTPGTGPYEQYF. The DNA of the CDR3 is TGCAGCGTTTGGACCCCCGGGACAGGGCCCTACGAGCAGTACTTC. The V call is TRBV29-1, the J call TRBJ2-7; 9 bases match TRBD1. The CDR3 covers 15 residues. V dropped 5 bases and J dropped 2; count of bases not matched to a gene: 10. Germline loops: CDR1 SQVTM, CDR2 ANQGSEA.

The chain employs TRBV28 and TRBJ2-5; TRBD1 might be the D (6 bases). V was trimmed by 5 bases and J by 2 bases, leaving 18 bases between them. Germline V gives CDR1 MDHEN, CDR2 SYDVKM. The CDR3 has 16 residues. The CDR3 is CASSRDIKSFQETQYF. The CDR3 nucleotides are TGTGCCAGCAGTCGGGACATTAAGAGCTTTCAAGAGACCCAGTACTTC.

The table lists this clone with a count of one. The rearrangement uses TRBV6-1 and TRBJ1-2; no reliable D call. Germline assignment: CDR1 MNHNS and CDR2 SASEGT. The CDR3 sequence is 15 residues long. V lost 2 bases to trimming and J lost 4 bases, with 14 bases between them. The CDR3 spells CASSELGRFLYGYTF. The CDR3 DNA follows: TGTGCCAGCAGTGAACTTGGAAGGTTTCTCTATGGCTACACCTTC.

V gene TRBV28 combines with J gene TRBJ2-7; a weak D match, TRBD1 (6 bases). CDR1 and CDR2 from the germline V gene are MDHEN and SYDVKM. CDR3 size: 15 residues. V lost 2 bases and J 5 bases, leaving 16 bases between the germline ends. The CDR3 DNA reads as TGTGCCAGCAGTTTAATTTCGCAGGGGCTTAACGAGCAGTACTTC. This sequence encodes CASSLISQGLNEQYF.

The CDR3 nucleotides read TGTGCCAGCAGCCCCTCGGGACAGGGGGCGTTGGAAGCTTTCTTT. It is translated as CASSPSGQGALEAFF. The genes are TRBV9 and TRBJ1-1; TRBD1 matches at 12 bases. Looked up from germline, CDR1 is SGDLS and CDR2 is YYNGEE. J was trimmed by 8 bases and V by 4 bases; bases with no gene match: 9. The CDR3 is 15 amino acids. Supplemented by reference TRBV9 and TRBJ1-1, the full variable domain reads DSGVTQTPKHLITATGQRVTLRCSPRSGDLSVYWYQQSLDQGLQFLIQYYNGEERAKGNILERFSAQQFPDLHSELNLSSLELGDSALYFCASSPSGQGALEAFFGQGTRLTVV.

V gene TRBV27 combines with J gene TRBJ2-2; possibly TRBD1 for D (6 bases). In germline, CDR1 is MNHEY, CDR2 SMNVEV (reference sequence). Trimming shortened V by 10 bases and J by 2 bases, and 11 bases separated the two germline ends. This CDR3 has 13 amino acids. CDR3 in amino acids: CATQGLNTGELFF. The CDR3 DNA sequence: TGTGCCACCCAGGGGTTAAACACCGGGGAGCTGTTTTTT.

The rearrangement links TRBV18 to TRBJ2-7; D is perhaps TRBD2 (6 bases). Germline CDR1 and CDR2: KGHSH and LQKENI. Deletions cut 3 bases from V and 3 bases from J, with 15 bases between. The CDR3 loop spans 15 amino acids. This chain's CDR3 is CASSPGLGLNYEQYF. The CDR3 region has the DNA TGTGCCAGCTCACCGGGACTGGGACTTAACTACGAGCAGTACTTC.

The rearrangement uses TRBV7-3 and TRBJ2-1; the D gene could be TRBD1 or TRBD2 (7 bases each). CDR1 is SGHTA and CDR2 is FQGTGA in the germline V gene. Trimming took off 6 bases at V and 4 bases at J, with 16 bases between the two ends. The CDR3 is 15 residues long. The CDR3 spells CASSPGGQLYNEQFF. The CDR3 nucleotides are TGTGCCAGCAGTCCGGGGGGACAGCTATACAATGAGCAGTTCTTC.

CDR3 DNA sequence: TGTGCCTCCTACATCGGGGGGCTTAACAATGAGCAGTTCTTC. It specifies CASYIGGLNNEQFF. This rearrangement joins TRBV10-3 to TRBJ2-1, with a weak D call TRBD2 (7 bases). Trimming removed 11 bases at V and 5 bases at J, with 19 bases between. The CDR3 length is 14 residues. Per germline, CDR1 ENHRY and CDR2 SYGVKD.

The chain combines TRBV5-4 with TRBJ2-1, with a tentative D call TRBD1 (6 bases). Trimming took off 3 bases at V and 3 bases at J, with 16 bases between the two ends. The CDR3 length is 16 residues. Germline V gene lookup returns CDR1 SGHNT and CDR2 YYREEE (reference sequence). The DNA for the CDR3 is TGTGCCAGCAGCTCCCCCGGCAGGGGCCACTACAATGAGCAGTTCTTC. Its protein is CASSSPGRGHYNEQFF.

In this sample, this clone turned up a few times. V is TRBV7-3 and J is TRBJ1-1, with a weak D call TRBD1 (5 bases). The CDR3 covers 15 residues. The V gene lost 5 bases and the J gene lost 5 bases, with 18 bases spanning the gap. The V gene's germline CDR1 is SGHTA and CDR2 FQGTGA. CDR3 in amino acids: CASSPYPSGGTEAFF. The CDR3 coding sequence is TGTGCCAGCAGCCCCTACCCCTCTGGGGGTACTGAAGCTTTCTTT.

The chain recombines TRBV7-2 with TRBJ2-3, with 7 bases matching TRBD2. Germline CDR1 reads SGHTA; CDR2 reads FQGNSA. The V segment lost 1 base and the J segment 4 bases; nucleotides outside the gene matches: 5. The CDR3 has 15 residues. CDR3 DNA: TGTGCCAGCAGCTTAGTTGCTAGCGGTTCAGATACGCAGTATTTT. Amino acid sequence: CASSLVASGSDTQYF. The entire variable domain, with the rest obtained from reference TRBV7-2 and TRBJ2-3, is as follows: GAGVSQSPSNKVTEKGKDVELRCDPISGHTALYWYRQSLGQGLEFLIYFQGNSAPDKSGLPSDRFSAERTGGSVSTLTIQRTQQEDSAVYLCASSLVASGSDTQYFGPGTRLTVL.

This clone has more than one count but fewer than ten. The chain links TRBV7-9 to TRBJ1-1, with D possibly TRBD1 on 5 matching bases. The CDR3 is 13 residues long. V dropped 0 bases and J dropped 8 bases, with 10 bases sitting between them. Germline V gene lookup returns CDR1 SEHNR and CDR2 FQNEAQ (reference sequence). CDR3 residues: CASSLAGYREAFF. The CDR3 DNA follows: TGTGCCAGCAGCTTAGCGGGATACAGGGAAGCTTTCTTT.

V is TRBV7-6 and J is TRBJ2-7, with a possible D match to TRBD2 (5 bases). The CDR3 runs 13 residues. Germline CDR1 is SGHVS and CDR2 is FNYEAQ. V shed 3 bases and J shed 3 bases, with 9 bases lying between them. The CDR3, as DNA: TGTGCCAGCAGCTTGACGGAGGACTACGAGCAGTACTTC. It encodes CASSLTEDYEQYF.

The rearrangement links TRBV9 to TRBJ2-5; TRBD1 might be the D (6 bases). The CDR3 has 13 amino acids. Deletions cut 3 bases from V and 5 bases from J, with 11 bases between. From germline, CDR1 is SGDLS and CDR2 YYNGEE. The CDR3 DNA sequence: TGTGCCAGCAGCGCTTCAACAGGGGAGACCCAGTACTTC. As protein: CASSASTGETQYF.

The chain combines TRBV10-3 with TRBJ1-1, with 7 bases lining up with TRBD1. CDR3 length: 14 amino acids. Germline values: CDR1 ENHRY, CDR2 SYGVKD. Losses at the gene ends were 6 bases for V and 3 bases for J; bases not matched to a gene: 7. DNA for the CDR3: TGTGCCATCAGGAATTGGGACAGCTACACTGAAGCTTTCTTT. Translated, it gives CAIRNWDSYTEAFF.

This clone was seen a few times. The sample carries other DNA sequences with the same CDR3. The DNA of the CDR3 is TGCGCCAGCAGCTTTGGACAGGGGAACACTGAAGCTTTCTTT. Translating it yields CASSFGQGNTEAFF. The chain joins TRBV5-1 to TRBJ1-1; TRBD1 agrees at 8 bases. Per germline, CDR1 SGHRS and CDR2 YFSETQ. The CDR3 is 14 amino acids. Trimming at V came to 2 bases and at J to 1 base, leaving 1 base not matched to a gene.

The chain has TRBV27 and TRBJ1-1; no reliable D call. Between the trimmed V and J ends, which lost 4 bases and 4 bases, there was a span of 10 bases. CDR3 size: 13 residues. From germline, CDR1 is MNHEY and CDR2 SMNVEV (reference sequence). This CDR3 is CASSYREGTEAFF. CDR3 coding DNA: TGTGCCAGCAGTTACCGTGAGGGCACTGAAGCTTTCTTT.